A few counts support the clone carrying this TCR beta chain. The antigen remains unidentified. V gave up 0 bases and J gave up 5 bases, with 19 bases separating them. CDR3 length equals 17 residues. The germline gives CDR1 SGHRS, CDR2 YFSETQ. This record comes from a study of beta chain features in type 1 diabetes. Study in general: The study found patients and healthy donors alike in age, gender and cell yields. Regarding the study as a whole: Still unanswered here is whether HLA type influences TCRB rearrangement. PCR might favor shorter templates, equally in patients and controls.

Sorting that relied on CD45RO/CCR7/CD25/CD127/CD95/CD27 yielded CD4+ naive, central memory, regulatory and stem cell-like memory cells. The investigators reverse transcribed all of the isolated RNA, so they sequenced expressed TCRB transcripts. Sequenced by immunoSEQ multiplex PCR; TCRdb stores in-frame clones only, minus some. The profile shows 350,000 to 450,000 clones, about 15% of them singletons. This receptor was taken from a woman aged 18-35 years in good health. Sequencing was done on a sample of naive CD4+ T cells from blood. The chain combines TRBV5-1 with TRBJ2-3, with a tentative D call TRBD2 (6 bases). The CDR3 bases are TGCGCCAGCAGCTTGGTCAGGTCGGGGGAAAAGGGAGATACGCAGTATTTT. This sequence encodes CASSLVRSGEKGDTQYF. The variable domain in full, with the rest retrieved from reference TRBV5-1 and TRBJ2-3, is KAGVTQTPRYLIKTRGQQVTLSCSPISGHRSVSWYQQTPGQGLQFLFEYFSETQRNKGNFPGRFSGRQFSNSRSEMNVSTLELGDSALYLCASSLVRSGEKGDTQYFGPGTRLTVL.